What follows is one T cell receptor beta chain and its context. Its antigen is undetermined. Treatment described: oral pan-JAK inhibitor, 5-10 mg twice daily. The CDR3 loop spans 15 amino acids. Germline trimming cut 4 bases from V and 7 bases from J; bases unmatched to any gene: 7. In germline, CDR1 is MRHNA, CDR2 SNTAGT. Reverse transcribed after extraction, RNA yielded cDNA as the sequencing template. The table came from immunoSEQ multiplex PCR; TCRdb's copy has only in-frame clones and leaves some out. The table includes more than 90,000 clones, 50% to 75% detected once. The sample originates from a study of CD8+ T cells in alopecia areata. Study outcomes and limitations: Tofacitinib did not eliminate many expanded lesional clones from scalp or blood. Sharing of TCR sequences between patients (possibly for HLA-related reasons) was less clear than in mice.

The chain recombines TRBV6-4 with TRBJ2-1; 10 bases align to TRBD2. The sequenced sample was CD8+ T cells sorted from blood, obtained at week 4, from a patient treated with tofacitinib. The receptor was isolated from a human donor with alopecia areata. DNA for the CDR3: TGTGCCAGCAGTGTGGCTAGCGGGGGATCAAATGAGCAGTTCTTC. Translation: CASSVASGGSNEQFF.